This T cell receptor beta chain originates from a study of shared clonotypes between healthy human individuals (dated by TCRdb to about 2020). Notes on the research overall: Two women and a few men aged 18 to 49 years were included in the cohort. For each donor, CD4 naive and CD4 memory were each given three plates, CD8 naive was given two plates, and CD8 memory was given one plate. The study deeply sequenced blood TCR repertoires of 5 or 6 healthy adults to estimate repertoire size and the extent of clonotype sharing between individuals. To increase sequencing depth and limit assay-specific biases, different laboratories used diverse techniques to prepare libraries and sequence TCR repertoires. Per donor, leukapheresis produced somewhere between about 0.9 and 9.5 billion PBMCs. Here is what the overall study found, with its caveats: Estimated clonotype richness was generally larger for naive than for memory subsets. Pairwise subsampling indicated that sequencing depth was expected to affect the degree of clonotype sharing among donors. Sharing across a few donors was observed for approximately 4.6% of naive CD4, over 3% of naive CD8, about 2.5% of memory CD4, and approximately 0.41% of memory CD8 clonotypes. Higher generation probabilities were observed for clonotypes shared by all four sorted-subset donors than for non-shared clonotypes. Even with the large sequencing depth, rarefaction of the sorted-subset datasets indicated that sequencing was incomplete. Sampling was limited to blood, and TCR repertoires in tissue likely differ from TCR repertoires in blood. Because the study included a small number of donors, the genetic and exposure-history diversity represented was limited.

CD8 naive samples consisted of CD45RO-negative cells that were positively selected for CCR7, yielding a CD45RA+CCR7+ population without TemRA cells. Healthy HIV-negative adults with no recently reported acute infections or vaccinations were included as donors. Every donor was a Caucasian adult living in Nashville, Tennessee, USA. Blood was obtained by leukapheresis, after which PBMCs were separated by Ficoll-Histopaque density gradient centrifugation and cryopreserved in liquid nitrogen vapor phase. Analytical flow cytometry was used to check the purity and quantity of each magnetically sorted T cell population. Genomic DNA was isolated from each sorted fraction and quantified by UV absorbance on a Nanodrop 2000c. Including the terminal cysteine and phenylalanine, the CDR3 comprises 15 residues. Solely the CDR3 DNA is kept, with 45 bases framed from the first base. The germline V gene supplies CDR1 SGHRS and CDR2 YFSETQ. Trimming removed 6 bases from V and 8 bases from J, leaving 21 bases between the germline ends.

Using the deep immunoSEQ assay, TCR CDR3 regions were amplified from genomic DNA by multiplex PCR. Genomic DNA extracted from each cell subset was distributed evenly over all wells of several immunoSEQ 96-well plates, and each plate served as one replicate. For sorted subsets, around 200 ng genomic DNA, equal to tens of thousands of T cell genomes, was loaded into each replicate PCR. Purified libraries were quantified with a Qubit 3.0 fluorometer, sized on a Bioanalyzer 2100, and re-quantified with the KAPA Library Quantification kit. Every immunoSEQ 96-well plate was sequenced on a dedicated single-read 150-cycle Illumina NextSeq 550 flow cell. For the original study's pipeline: Because only junctional sequences without quality scores were contained in the immunoSEQ output, filtering matching that applied to full-length reads could not be performed. Sequences were annotated with PyIR, a Python wrapper for IgBLAST v1.9, using IMGT germline references to assign V/J genes and CDR3. Reads with weak V/J assignments (E-value above 1e-6), missing CDR3, stop codons, out-of-frame junctions, or ambiguous translated residues were removed. V3J clonotypes were defined by identical inferred V gene, J gene, and CDR3 amino acid sequence. Percentage overlap between repertoires was calculated by dividing the number of shared unique clonotypes by the size of the smaller repertoire. Richness of each repertoire was evaluated using RTK rarefaction, the Chao1 estimator, and Recon v2.1 estimates of unobserved clonotypes. For all TCRbeta clonotypes obtained by the gDNA method from four donors, generation probabilities were computed with OLGA. Not all clones reach the TCRdb copy of this immuneACCESS table, which keeps in-frame sequences only. Checked studies attribute under half of the gap to unresolved V genes and leave the rest unexplained. V and J calls and clone size are given by that table; D and trimming were obtained from the DNA. This sample lists about 2.1 million clones; approximately 92% were detected once. The ten largest clones represent about 1.7% of the sample.

On this clone: Its antigen is currently not known. No much larger clonotype is one base removed from it; base qualities were not supplied.

The sample taken for sequencing was naive CD8+ T cells from PBMCs. The cell subset or site label, as the study defines it: CD45RA+CCR7+. The TCR was taken from a man between 18 and 35 years old in good health. Some clones in this sample may be carry-over from other donors' samples. The chain joins TRBV5-1 to TRBJ2-1; the D gene could be either TRBD1 or TRBD2, each agreeing at 5 bases. The DNA sequence is given as TGCGCCAGCAAACCTCCCGGGACCTCAGCTCATGAGCAGTTCTTC. Its protein reads: CASKPPGTSAHEQFF.